The T cell receptor beta chain described here comes from a study of vaccination and CD4 T cells after COVID-19 (dated by TCRdb to about 2022). With respect to the entire study: Convalescent patients had a positive SARS-CoV-2 result on nasal swab PCR, and of these patients, several had mild disease and one had severe disease. In control cultures, a CEFX viral epitope pool was used as positive control, an HIV-1 Nef peptide pool was used as negative control, or no peptide was added. Post-vaccine blood samples were obtained a median of about 72 days after the second vaccine dose, with a range of roughly 12 to 250 days. Participants received two doses of either the Pfizer-BioNTech BNT162b2 vaccine (n=8) or the Moderna mRNA-1273 vaccine (n=2). The spike-specific CD4+ TCR repertoire was compared before and after mRNA vaccination in under 11 COVID-19 convalescent patients and several infection-naive healthy vaccine recipients. For stimulating the cultures, overlapping spike peptide pools were used, derived from SARS-CoV-2 as well as from the common cold coronaviruses HCoV-NL63, HCoV-OC43 and HCoV-229E. The convalescent cohort included six males and four females, with two Hispanic individuals, seven Caucasians, two Asians and one multiracial person. Post-COVID blood samples were collected from convalescent patients a median of around 100 days after diagnosis, with a range of roughly 35 to 180 days.

According to the study, the label for this sample's treatment or condition signals: roughly ten-day PBMC culture with coronavirus spike peptide pools or control peptides (ViraFEST assay). The study used the ViraFEST assay, which expanded antigen-specific T cells with peptide pools and then identified expanded clonotypes by TCR sequencing. The convalescent patients' positive SARS-CoV-2 PCR tests were from March to December 2020, which was before the Alpha, Beta and Delta variants emerged in the United States. PBMCs were cultured at about 2 million per well in IMDM supplemented with approximately 5% human AB serum and around 10 IU/ml IL-2, with 10 ug/ml peptide pools added. On days 3 and 7, half of the culture medium was replaced with fresh IL-2-containing medium. After approximately 10 days of culture, CD4+ T cells were isolated by negative selection using the EasySep CD4+ T cell isolation kit. PBMCs were separated from whole blood using Ficoll-Paque Plus gradient centrifugation and then either used fresh or cryopreserved at -140C. In general, triplicate wells were set up for every culture condition.

The full study reports these points: Nearly all vaccine-specific clones in convalescent patients (304 of 307) were mono-reactive for SARS-CoV-2 spike rather than cross-reactive with common cold coronaviruses. The median number of SARS-CoV-2-reactive clonotypes rose from under 25 after infection to 38 after vaccination, but the change was not significant. Only a relatively small number of convalescent patients were included in the study, and early timepoints following natural infection were not analyzed. In convalescent patients, a median roughly 88% of post-vaccine SARS-CoV-2-reactive clones were detected only after vaccination, suggesting vaccine-specific priming.

The germline ends are 10 bases apart after V is trimmed by 3 bases and J by 5 bases. The CDR3, from cysteine to phenylalanine, totals 14 residues. CDR3 DNA is the only sequence kept; it has 42 bases, read in frame from the first base. Based on the germline V gene (reference sequence), the CDR1 and CDR2 sequences are WNHNN and SYGVQD. The method was PCR. DNA from cultured CD4+ T cells underwent TCR sequencing with the Oncomine TCR Beta short-read assay at the Johns Hopkins FTIC core. Genomic DNA was extracted from the cultured CD4+ T cells with the QIAamp micro DNA kit. Oncomine TCR Beta libraries from cultured CD4+ T cells were pooled with unique dual indexes and sequenced on an Illumina iSeq 100. Regarding the original processing steps: Non-productive sequences were removed, and CDR3s that did not start with C, did not end with F or W, or were shorter than 7 amino acids were discarded. The MANAFEST web application identified antigen-specific clonotypes by comparing peptide-stimulated wells against reference wells and other culture wells. To be called positive, a clone needed an FDR below 0.05, an odds ratio above 5, and a productive frequency above 0.1% in at least two of three replicate wells. A clonotype counted as cross-reactive if it showed significant expansion both in the SARS-CoV-2 spike wells and in at least one common cold coronavirus spike condition. CDR3 homology was assessed with Levenshtein distances (stringdist) and unrooted phylogenetic trees (ape) in R version 3.6.1. In-frame beta chains were kept once TCRdb had trimmed the public reads at Q25 with fastp and called clones with MiXCR. Entries that share a CDR3 protein sequence are merged under the most common genes and DNA. TCRdb's processing, not the study's, gives the V and J calls here. The sample has nearly 15,000 distinct CDR3 sequences on record, about 55% of them singletons. Approximately 4% of the sample belongs to the ten largest clones.

Note on this clonotype: Its antigen is currently not known. No clone much larger than this one lies a single base away; base qualities are absent.

This TCR was sampled from a human donor who had recovered from COVID-19. The chain is encoded by TRBV10-1 joined to TRBJ1-4; the D gene is not confidently resolved. The sequencing used CD4+ T cells from blood, cultured in vitro, collected before SARS-CoV-2 vaccination. The CDR3 region reads CASSDGGYNEKLFF. The nucleotide sequence is given as TGCGCCAGCAGTGACGGCGGGTACAATGAAAAACTGTTTTTT.